Listed below are T cell receptor beta chains from one sample, sequenced in a study of shared clonotypes between healthy human individuals. Assay used: immunoSEQ multiplex PCR; TCRdb lists only in-frame clones, some missing. The table has 2 million to 2.5 million clones, under 95% seen once. The sample taken for sequencing was naive CD4+ T cells from PBMCs. These receptors all come from a young man in good health. Some clones in this sample may be carry-over from other donors' samples. Both conserved end residues are part of each CDR3. The D gene is left open where the match is weak. The listing skips clone size in some rows; elsewhere it reads once, few, many or a size class.

>-|TRBJ2-7|TRBV9|-
TGTGCCAGCAGCGTGGCTTCCCTTTCCTACGAGCAGTACTTC
CASSVASLSYEQYF
>-|TRBJ1-5|TRBV2|TRBD1
TGTGCCAGCGGGACGGGTGCAGGGGGCGGGCAGCCCCAGCATTTT
CASGTGAGGGQPQHF
>once|TRBJ1-2|TRBV25-1|-
TGTGCCAGCAGTGAATATTCCGCGCAGGATAACTATGGCTACACCTTC
CASSEYSAQDNYGYTF
>once|TRBJ2-2|TRBV5-6|-
TGTGCCAGCAGCTTGGGGTTGAGGGACCCTGACACCGGGGAGCTGTTTTTT
CASSLGLRDPDTGELFF
>-|TRBJ2-5|TRBV7-2|-
TGTGCCAGCAGCTTAGTACGGGAGAGTTGGGAGACCCAGTACTTC
CASSLVRESWETQYF
>once|TRBJ2-7|TRBV29-1|TRBD2
TGCAGCGTTGCCTTGCTAGCGGGAGGCGAGCAGTACTTC
CSVALLAGGEQYF
>-|TRBJ1-3|TRBV7-9|-
TGTGCCTCATCCCCCAGCTACTCTGGAAACACCATATATTTT
CASSPSYSGNTIYF
>-|TRBJ2-5|TRBV11-2|-
TGTGCCAGCAGCCGCCCGTCCAGGCGGGGCAACCAAGAGACCCAGTACTTC
CASSRPSRRGNQETQYF
>-|TRBJ2-7|TRBV7-2|TRBD1
TGTGCCAGCAGCCCGTCCGGGACAGGGGGCGTTTCACCGTACTTC
CASSPSGTGGVSPYF
>-|TRBJ2-7|TRBV2|-
TGTGCCAGCATATTTCCAGGGTTCAGCGACGAGCAGTACTTC
CASIFPGFSDEQYF
>-|TRBJ2-2|TRBV11-1|-
TGTGCCAGCAGCTTAGAGACTAACACCGGGGAGCTGTTTTTT
CASSLETNTGELFF
>-|TRBJ2-5|TRBV28|TRBD1
TGTGCCAGCAGTTACTTAGGTGTCGAAGGGGGCAGGAAGACCCAGTACTTC
CASSYLGVEGGRKTQYF
>-|TRBJ2-3|TRBV5-1|-
TGCGCCAGCAGCTTGGGTTCCCGGACCGACACAGATACGCAGTATTTT
CASSLGSRTDTDTQYF
>-|TRBJ1-6|TRBV10-3|TRBD1
TGTGCCATCAGGCCGGGACAGGGAGACGATTCACCCCTCCACTTT
CAIRPGQGDDSPLHF
>-|TRBJ2-5|TRBV27|TRBD2
TGTGCCAGCAGTTCCTCCTTCGGTTGGCGGGAGCAACAAGAGACCCAGTACTTC
CASSSSFGWREQQETQYF
>-|TRBJ2-1|TRBV10-3|-
TGTGCCATCAGTGGGTTTGGAAGCTCCTACAATGAGCAGTTCTTC
CAISGFGSSYNEQFF
>once|TRBJ2-7|TRBV29-1|TRBD2
TGCAGCGTTGAAGATCGCTCTAGCGGGAACGAGCAGTACTTC
CSVEDRSSGNEQYF
>-|TRBJ2-3|TRBV5-1|-
TGCGCCAGCAGCTTGGGACAATCCACAGATACGCAGTATTTT
CASSLGQSTDTQYF
>-|TRBJ1-2|TRBV28|-
TGTGCCAGCAGTTTAATTGAGGGTTACTATGGCTACACCTTC
CASSLIEGYYGYTF
>-|TRBJ1-1|TRBV11-2|-
TGTGCCAGCAGCTTATTTATGGCCGGCACTGAAGCTTTCTTT
CASSLFMAGTEAFF
>once|TRBJ2-2|TRBV2|-
TGTGCCAGAAGAGGGCAGCTCAACACCGGGGAGCTGTTTTTT
CARRGQLNTGELFF
>-|TRBJ2-1|TRBV11-2|-
TGTGCCAGCAGCCAAACCACAGGGACTGAGCAGTTCTTC
CASSQTTGTEQFF
>-|TRBJ2-1|TRBV30|-
TGTGCCTGGAGTGTAGGGCTTTCTGGCAATGAGCAGTTCTTC
CAWSVGLSGNEQFF
>-|TRBJ2-3|TRBV11-3|-
TGTGCCAGCAGCTTAAGGGGTCAGGACACAGATACGCAGTATTTT
CASSLRGQDTDTQYF
>-|TRBJ2-5|TRBV2|-
TGTGCCAGCAGTGGTGACCAAGAGACCCAGTACTTC
CASSGDQETQYF
>-|TRBJ1-6|TRBV10-3|TRBD1
TGTGCCATCAGCCCAAACAGGGGACGCTCCTATAATTCACCCCTCCACTTT
CAISPNRGRSYNSPLHF
>-|TRBJ2-1|TRBV6-1|TRBD2
TGTGCCAGCAGTGCCGGCCGGGCGGGAGGACCCGCGGAGCAGTTCTTC
CASSAGRAGGPAEQFF
>once|TRBJ2-2|TRBV7-2|-
TGTGCCAGCAGCTTTTTGGGGCTAGCGAACACCGGGGAGCTGTTTTTT
CASSFLGLANTGELFF
>-|TRBJ1-1|TRBV30|-
TGTGCCTGGAGTGTACGGGGGCGGGGGTACACTGAAGCTTTCTTT
CAWSVRGRGYTEAFF
>once|TRBJ2-1|TRBV4-3|-
TGCGCCAGCAGCCAAGAACCAGGTCCAAGGGAGCAGTTCTTC
CASSQEPGPREQFF
>-|TRBJ1-2|TRBV18|TRBD1
TGTGCCAGCTCCCCCATCACAGGGGGCTATGGCTACACCTTC
CASSPITGGYGYTF
>-|TRBJ1-5|TRBV6-5|TRBD1
TGTGCCAGCAGTCGCGGGACAGCAAATCAGCCCCAGCATTTT
CASSRGTANQPQHF
>-|TRBJ1-2|TRBV2|-
TGTGCCAGCGCCCAAGAGCGTAACTATGGCTACACCTTC
CASAQERNYGYTF
>-|TRBJ2-2|TRBV27|TRBD2
TGTGCCAGCCAGGGACTAGCGGACACCGGGGAGCTGTTTTTT
CASQGLADTGELFF
>-|TRBJ2-7|TRBV6-5|-
TGTGCCAGCAGTTACCTCGGGAAGGGGCAGACCTACGAGCAGTACTTC
CASSYLGKGQTYEQYF
>-|TRBJ1-2|TRBV7-2|-
TGTGCCAGCAGCTTAGGACGCGGGGTCGGCTACACCTTC
CASSLGRGVGYTF
>-|TRBJ2-7|TRBV2|TRBD1
TGTGCCAGCAGAGCTGGACAGGGCGGCTCCTACGAGCAGTACTTC
CASRAGQGGSYEQYF
>once|TRBJ2-7|TRBV5-1|TRBD1
TGCGCCAGCAGCTTGGTGGGACAGGGCTCGGCCAATTACGAGCAGTACTTC
CASSLVGQGSANYEQYF
>-|TRBJ1-1|TRBV18|-
TGTGCCAGCTCACCATTTTCGAGGACTGAAGCTTTCTTT
CASSPFSRTEAFF
>-|TRBJ1-1|TRBV19|-
TGTGCCAGTAGGATTTACATGAACACTGAAGCTTTCTTT
CASRIYMNTEAFF
>-|TRBJ1-2|TRBV5-5|-
TGTGCCAGCAGTTATACCACCGACTTAGGGGTCACCTTC
CASSYTTDLGVTF
>-|TRBJ2-1|TRBV7-2|-
TGTGCCAGCACCACGTTCCTAGCCAGCTCCTACAATGAGCAGTTCTTC
CASTTFLASSYNEQFF
>few|TRBJ1-4|TRBV5-1|-
TGCGCCAGCAGCCTAGGCTCGGGGGAAAAACTGTTTTTT
CASSLGSGEKLFF
>once|TRBJ2-1|TRBV7-7|TRBD2
TGTGCCAGCAGCCCCAGCGGGACTAGTAGTGGTGAGCAGTTCTTC
CASSPSGTSSGEQFF
>once|TRBJ2-7|TRBV29-1|-
TGCAGCGTTTCCTCGTGGGACGAGCAGTACTTC
CSVSSWDEQYF
>-|TRBJ1-1|TRBV27|-
TGTGCCAGCACTTCATTCTTTTCGGCTCGGCTTACCGGAGCTTTCTTT
CASTSFFSARLTGAFF
>-|TRBJ2-1|TRBV18|-
TGTGCCAGCTCACCACCCTCGAGCAATGAGCAGTTCTTC
CASSPPSSNEQFF
>-|TRBJ2-7|TRBV13|TRBD1
TGTGCCAGCAGCCCCGGGACAGGGAGTTCGTACGAGCAGTACTTC
CASSPGTGSSYEQYF
>-|TRBJ2-7|TRBV7-2|TRBD2
TGTGCCAGCAGCTTAGCTTTAGCGGGAGGGCCCTACGAGCAGTACTTC
CASSLALAGGPYEQYF
>-|TRBJ2-7|TRBV27|TRBD2
TGTGCCAGCAGTTTAAAGGGACTAGCGGGCCCGATCTACGAGCAGTACTTC
CASSLKGLAGPIYEQYF
>-|TRBJ2-1|TRBV7-7|TRBD2
TGTGCCAGCAGCTTCGGGAGGAGCTCCTACAATGAGCAGTTCTTC
CASSFGRSSYNEQFF
>-|TRBJ2-7|TRBV30|TRBD2
TGTGCCTGGAGGGGACTAGCGGGAGGGCCATTCTACGAGCAGTACTTC
CAWRGLAGGPFYEQYF
>-|TRBJ1-1|TRBV11-2|TRBD1
TGTGCCAGCAGCGCCAGGACAGGGGGCATCGGAGCTTTCTTT
CASSARTGGIGAFF
>-|TRBJ2-2|TRBV7-2|-
TGTGCCAGTGGGACTTTGAACACCGGGGAGCTGTTTTTT
CASGTLNTGELFF
>-|TRBJ1-4|TRBV28|TRBD1
TGTGCCACCAGGGGGAGTAGGAGTGAAAAACTGTTTTTT
CATRGSRSEKLFF